The sequence of this TCR beta chain was determined in a study of cytomegalovirus exposure and HLA in healthy donors. About the research overall: The 95 to 150 validation repertoires, a later analysis reported, used the same platform as the approximately 700 first-cohort repertoires. Study observations and caveats: The study listed 164 cytomegalovirus-associated TCR beta chains. The tendency of first-cohort TCR clusters to co-occur in the roughly 130 validation repertoires emerged from a later analysis. While the bulk of TCR sequences proved rare, some public TCRs turned up in many donors.

The CDR3 is 13 amino acids. From germline, CDR1 is MNHEY and CDR2 SMNVEV (reference sequence). Trimming took off 0 bases at V and 8 bases at J, with 10 bases between the two ends. Of note for this clone: The antigen remains unidentified.

Libraries were prepared by immunoSEQ multiplex PCR; TCRdb keeps only in-frame clonotypes and omits some of them. The table records around 160,000 clones, about 89% of them present only once. The sequencing input was PBMCs. The sequence derives from a woman between 18 and 30 years old in good health and CMV-seropositive. The J gene is TRBJ1-2, the V gene TRBV27; TRBD1 is a possible D gene (5 bases). The chain's CDR3 is CASSLSLKGGYTF. In DNA, the CDR3 is TGTGCCAGCAGTTTATCTCTAAAGGGGGGCTACACCTTC.